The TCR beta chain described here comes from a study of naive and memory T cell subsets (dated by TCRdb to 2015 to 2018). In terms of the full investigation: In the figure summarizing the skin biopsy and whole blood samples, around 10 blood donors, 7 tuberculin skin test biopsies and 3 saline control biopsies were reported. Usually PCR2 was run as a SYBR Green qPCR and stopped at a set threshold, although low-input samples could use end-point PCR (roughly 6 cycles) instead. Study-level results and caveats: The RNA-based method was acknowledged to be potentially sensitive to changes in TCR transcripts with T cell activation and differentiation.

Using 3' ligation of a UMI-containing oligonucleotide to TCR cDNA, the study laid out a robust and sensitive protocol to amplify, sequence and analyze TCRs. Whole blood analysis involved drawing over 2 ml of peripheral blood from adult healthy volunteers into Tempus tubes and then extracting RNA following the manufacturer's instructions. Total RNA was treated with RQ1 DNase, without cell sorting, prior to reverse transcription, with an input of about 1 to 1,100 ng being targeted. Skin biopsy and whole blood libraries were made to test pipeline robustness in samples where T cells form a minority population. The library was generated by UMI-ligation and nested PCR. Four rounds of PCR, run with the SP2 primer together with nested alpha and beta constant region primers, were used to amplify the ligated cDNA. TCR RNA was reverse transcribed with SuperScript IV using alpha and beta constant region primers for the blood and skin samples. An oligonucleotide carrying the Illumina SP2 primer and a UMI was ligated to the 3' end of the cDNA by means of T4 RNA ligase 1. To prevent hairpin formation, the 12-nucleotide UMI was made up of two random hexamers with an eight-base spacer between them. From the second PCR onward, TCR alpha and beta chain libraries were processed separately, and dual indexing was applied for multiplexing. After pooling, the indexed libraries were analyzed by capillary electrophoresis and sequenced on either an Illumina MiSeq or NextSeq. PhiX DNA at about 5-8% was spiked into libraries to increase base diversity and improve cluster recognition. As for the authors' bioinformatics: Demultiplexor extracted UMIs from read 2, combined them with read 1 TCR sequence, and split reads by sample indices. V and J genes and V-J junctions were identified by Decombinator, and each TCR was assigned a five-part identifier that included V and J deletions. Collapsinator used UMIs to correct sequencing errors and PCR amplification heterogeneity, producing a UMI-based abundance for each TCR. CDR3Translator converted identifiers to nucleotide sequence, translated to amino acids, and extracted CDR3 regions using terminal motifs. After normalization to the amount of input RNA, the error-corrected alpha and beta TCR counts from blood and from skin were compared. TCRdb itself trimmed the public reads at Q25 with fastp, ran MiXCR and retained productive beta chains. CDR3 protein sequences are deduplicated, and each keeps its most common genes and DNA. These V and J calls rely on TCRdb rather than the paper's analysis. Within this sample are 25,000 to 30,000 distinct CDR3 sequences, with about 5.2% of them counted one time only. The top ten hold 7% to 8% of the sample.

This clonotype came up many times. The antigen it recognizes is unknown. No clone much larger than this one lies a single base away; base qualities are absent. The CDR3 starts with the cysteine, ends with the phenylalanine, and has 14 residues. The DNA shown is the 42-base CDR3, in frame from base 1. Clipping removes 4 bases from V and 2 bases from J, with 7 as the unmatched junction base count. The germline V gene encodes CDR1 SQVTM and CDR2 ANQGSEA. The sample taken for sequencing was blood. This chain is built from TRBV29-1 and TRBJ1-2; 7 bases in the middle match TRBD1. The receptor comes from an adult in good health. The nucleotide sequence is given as TGCAGCGTTGTGAGTTCGGACAGGAACTATGGCTACACCTTC. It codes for CSVVSSDRNYGYTF. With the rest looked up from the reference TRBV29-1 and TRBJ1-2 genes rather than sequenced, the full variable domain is SAVISQKPSRDICQRGTSLTIQCQVDSQVTMMFWYRQQPGQSLTLIATANQGSEATYESGFVIDKFPISRPNLTFSTLTVSNMSPEDSSIYLCSVVSSDRNYGYTFGSGTRLTVV.